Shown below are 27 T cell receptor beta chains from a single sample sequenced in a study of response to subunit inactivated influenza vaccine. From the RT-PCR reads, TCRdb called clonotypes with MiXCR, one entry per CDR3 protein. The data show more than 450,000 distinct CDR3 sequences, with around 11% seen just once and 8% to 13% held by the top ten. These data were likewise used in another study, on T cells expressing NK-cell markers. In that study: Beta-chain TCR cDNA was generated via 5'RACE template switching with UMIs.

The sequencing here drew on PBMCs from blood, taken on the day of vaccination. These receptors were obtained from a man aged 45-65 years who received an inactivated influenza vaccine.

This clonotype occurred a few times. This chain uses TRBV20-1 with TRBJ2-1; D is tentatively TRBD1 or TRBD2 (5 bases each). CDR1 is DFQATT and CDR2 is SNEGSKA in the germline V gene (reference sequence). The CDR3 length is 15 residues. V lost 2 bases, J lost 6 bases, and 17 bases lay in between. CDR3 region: CSARRGADPGNEQFF. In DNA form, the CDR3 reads TGCAGTGCTAGAAGAGGGGCAGACCCAGGCAATGAGCAGTTCTTC.

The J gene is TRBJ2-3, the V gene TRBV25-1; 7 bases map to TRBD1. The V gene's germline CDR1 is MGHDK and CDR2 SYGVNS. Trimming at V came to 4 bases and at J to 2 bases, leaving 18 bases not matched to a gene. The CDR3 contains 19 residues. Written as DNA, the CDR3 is TGTGCCAGCAGTGCACCTCGAGACAGGGTTAGTCCCACCACAGATACGCAGTATTTT. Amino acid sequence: CASSAPRDRVSPTTDTQYF.

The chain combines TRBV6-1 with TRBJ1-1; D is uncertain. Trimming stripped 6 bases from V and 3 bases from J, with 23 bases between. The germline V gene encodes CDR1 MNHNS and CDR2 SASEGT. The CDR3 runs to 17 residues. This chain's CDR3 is CASSRPTFPSADTEAFF. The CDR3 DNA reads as TGTGCCAGCAGCCGCCCCACGTTCCCTTCGGCGGACACTGAAGCTTTCTTT.

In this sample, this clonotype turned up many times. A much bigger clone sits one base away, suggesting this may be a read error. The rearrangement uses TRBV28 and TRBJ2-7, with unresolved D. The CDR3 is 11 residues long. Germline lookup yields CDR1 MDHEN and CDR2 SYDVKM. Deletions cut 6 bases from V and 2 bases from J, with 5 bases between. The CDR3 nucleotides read TGTGCCAGCAGCTTTACCTACGAGCAGTACTTC. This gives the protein CASSFTYEQYF.

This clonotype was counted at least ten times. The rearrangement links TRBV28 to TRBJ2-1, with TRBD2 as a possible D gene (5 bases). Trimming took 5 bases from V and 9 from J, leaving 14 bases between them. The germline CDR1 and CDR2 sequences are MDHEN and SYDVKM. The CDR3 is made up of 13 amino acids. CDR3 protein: CASSTSLAIEQFF. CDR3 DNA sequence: TGTGCCAGCAGTACCTCTCTAGCTATTGAGCAGTTCTTC.

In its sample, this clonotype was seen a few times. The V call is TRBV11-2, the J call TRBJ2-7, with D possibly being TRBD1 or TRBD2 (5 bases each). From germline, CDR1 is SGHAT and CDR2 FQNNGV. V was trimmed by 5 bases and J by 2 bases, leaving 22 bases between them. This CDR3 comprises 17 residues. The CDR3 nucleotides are TGTGCCAGCAGCACGGGTCCTGTCGGGGCGATGACCTACGAGCAGTACTTC. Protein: CASSTGPVGAMTYEQYF.

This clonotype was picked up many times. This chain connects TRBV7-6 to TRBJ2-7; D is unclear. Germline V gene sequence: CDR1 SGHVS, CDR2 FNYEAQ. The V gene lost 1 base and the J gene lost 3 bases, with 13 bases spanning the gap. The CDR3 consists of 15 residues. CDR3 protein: CASSLEPTTRYEQYF. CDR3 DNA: TGTGCCAGCAGCTTAGAACCTACTACCCGCTACGAGCAGTACTTC.

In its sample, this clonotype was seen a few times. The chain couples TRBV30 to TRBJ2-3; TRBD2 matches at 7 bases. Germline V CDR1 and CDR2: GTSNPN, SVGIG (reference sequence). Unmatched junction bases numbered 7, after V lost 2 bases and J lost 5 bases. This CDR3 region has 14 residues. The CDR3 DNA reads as TGTGCCTGGAGTCGCGGGGGTGGGGGAGATACGCAGTATTTT. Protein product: CAWSRGGGGDTQYF.

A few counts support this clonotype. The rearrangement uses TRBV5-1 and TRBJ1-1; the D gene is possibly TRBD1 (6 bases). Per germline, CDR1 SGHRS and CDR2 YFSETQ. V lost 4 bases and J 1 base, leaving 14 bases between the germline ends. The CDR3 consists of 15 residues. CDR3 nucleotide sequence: TGCGCCAGCAGCCCCTGGGGGGGCGAGAACACTGAAGCTTTCTTT. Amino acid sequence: CASSPWGGENTEAFF.

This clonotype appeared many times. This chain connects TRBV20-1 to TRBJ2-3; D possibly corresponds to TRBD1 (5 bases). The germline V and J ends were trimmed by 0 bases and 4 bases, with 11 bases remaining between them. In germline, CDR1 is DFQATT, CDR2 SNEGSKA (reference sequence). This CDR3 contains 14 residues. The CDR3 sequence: CSARDWLGADTQYF. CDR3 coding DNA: TGCAGTGCTAGAGATTGGCTAGGGGCAGATACGCAGTATTTT.

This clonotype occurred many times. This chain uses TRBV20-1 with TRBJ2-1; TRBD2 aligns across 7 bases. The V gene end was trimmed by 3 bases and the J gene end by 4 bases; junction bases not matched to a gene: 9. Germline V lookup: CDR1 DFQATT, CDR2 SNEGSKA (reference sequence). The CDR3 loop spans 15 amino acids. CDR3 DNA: TGCAGTGCTAGTCGTCCCGGGAGGAGATACAATGAGCAGTTCTTC. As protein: CSASRPGRRYNEQFF.

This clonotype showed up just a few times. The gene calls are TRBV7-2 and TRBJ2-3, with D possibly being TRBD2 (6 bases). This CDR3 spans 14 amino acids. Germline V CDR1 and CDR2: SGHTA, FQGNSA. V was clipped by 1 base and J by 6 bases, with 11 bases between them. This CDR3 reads CASSLDGGIDTQYF. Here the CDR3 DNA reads TGTGCCAGCAGCTTAGACGGGGGAATCGATACGCAGTATTTT.

This CDR3 reads CASSLGGDGDTQYF. CDR3 nucleotide sequence: TGTGCCAGCAGCTTGGGTGGGGACGGGGATACGCAGTATTTT. The V and J genes are TRBV5-5 and TRBJ2-3; D could derive from TRBD1 or TRBD2 (5 bases each). From germline, CDR1 is SGHKS and CDR2 YYEKEE (reference sequence). CDR3 size: 14 residues. Trimming stripped 0 bases from V and 6 bases from J, with 11 bases between.

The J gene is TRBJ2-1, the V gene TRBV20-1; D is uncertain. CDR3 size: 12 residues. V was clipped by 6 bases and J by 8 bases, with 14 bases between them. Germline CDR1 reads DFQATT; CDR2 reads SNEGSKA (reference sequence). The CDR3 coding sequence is TGCAGTGCCACTCGGGCCTCGGATGAGCAGTTCTTC. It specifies CSATRASDEQFF.

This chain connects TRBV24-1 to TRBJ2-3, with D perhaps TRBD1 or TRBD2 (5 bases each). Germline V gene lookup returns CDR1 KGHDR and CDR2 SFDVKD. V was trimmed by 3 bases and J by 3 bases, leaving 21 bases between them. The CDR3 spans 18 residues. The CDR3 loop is CATSDQFPGPSGTDTQYF. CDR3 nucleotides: TGTGCCACCAGTGATCAATTTCCAGGGCCCTCGGGGACAGATACGCAGTATTTT.

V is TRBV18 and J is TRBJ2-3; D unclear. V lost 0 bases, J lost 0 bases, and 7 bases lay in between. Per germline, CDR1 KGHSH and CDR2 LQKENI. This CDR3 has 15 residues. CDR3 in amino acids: CASSPPNPSTDTQYF. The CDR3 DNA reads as TGTGCCAGCTCACCACCGAACCCTAGCACAGATACGCAGTATTTT.

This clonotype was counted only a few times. The CDR3 DNA sequence: TGTGCCAGCAGGGGAGCGGGGGCTACCTCCTACAATGAGCAGTTCTTC. Translating it yields CASRGAGATSYNEQFF. The chain employs TRBV2 and TRBJ2-1, with TRBD2 identical over 8 bases. J was trimmed by 0 bases and V by 6 bases; bases with no gene match: 7. The germline V gene encodes CDR1 SNHLY and CDR2 FYNNEI. CDR3 length: 16 residues. The full variable domain, in which reference TRBV2 and TRBJ2-1 provide the parts outside the CDR3, is EPEVTQTPSHQVTQMGQEVILRCVPISNHLYFYWYRQILGQKVEFLVSFYNNEISEKSEIFDDQFSVERPDGSNFTLKIRSTKLEDSAMYFCASRGAGATSYNEQFFGPGTRLTVL.

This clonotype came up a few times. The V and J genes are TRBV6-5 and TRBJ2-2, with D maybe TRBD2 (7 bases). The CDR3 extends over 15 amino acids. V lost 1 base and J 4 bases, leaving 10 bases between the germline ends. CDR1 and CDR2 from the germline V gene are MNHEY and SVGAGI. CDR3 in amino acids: CASSYWGGGTGELFF. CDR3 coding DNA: TGTGCCAGCAGTTACTGGGGGGGCGGCACCGGGGAGCTGTTTTTT.

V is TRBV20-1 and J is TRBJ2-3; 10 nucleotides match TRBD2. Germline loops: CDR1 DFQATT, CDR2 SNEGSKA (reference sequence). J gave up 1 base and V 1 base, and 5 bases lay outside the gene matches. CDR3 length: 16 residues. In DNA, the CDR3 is TGCAGTGCTAGAGGCGCCGGGACTAGCGGCACAGATACGCAGTATTTT. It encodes CSARGAGTSGTDTQYF.

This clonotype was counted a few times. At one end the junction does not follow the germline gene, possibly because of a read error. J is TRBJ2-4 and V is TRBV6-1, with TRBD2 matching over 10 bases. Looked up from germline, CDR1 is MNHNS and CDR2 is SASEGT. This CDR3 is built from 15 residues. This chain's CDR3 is CASSGSGGARNIQYF. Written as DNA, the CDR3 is TGTGCCAGCAGCGGCAGCGGGGGGGCCAGAAACATTCAGTACTTC.

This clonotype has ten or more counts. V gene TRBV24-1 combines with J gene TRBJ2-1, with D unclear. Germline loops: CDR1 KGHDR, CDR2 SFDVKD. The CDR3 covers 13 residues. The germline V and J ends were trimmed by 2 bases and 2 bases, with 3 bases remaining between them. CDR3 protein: CATSDSAYNEQFF. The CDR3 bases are TGTGCCACCAGTGATTCGGCCTACAATGAGCAGTTCTTC.

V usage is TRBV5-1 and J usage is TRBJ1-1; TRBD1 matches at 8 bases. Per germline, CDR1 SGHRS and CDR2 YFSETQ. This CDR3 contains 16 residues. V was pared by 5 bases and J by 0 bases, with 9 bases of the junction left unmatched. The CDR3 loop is CASSSGGSLVNTEAFF. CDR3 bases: TGCGCCAGCAGTTCAGGGGGCTCCTTAGTGAACACTGAAGCTTTCTTT.

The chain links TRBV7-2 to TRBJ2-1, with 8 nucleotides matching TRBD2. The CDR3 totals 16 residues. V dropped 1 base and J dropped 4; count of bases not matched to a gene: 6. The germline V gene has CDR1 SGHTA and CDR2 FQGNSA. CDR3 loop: CASSLGTSRRYNEQFF. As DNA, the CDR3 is TGTGCCAGCAGCTTAGGGACTAGCAGAAGATACAATGAGCAGTTCTTC.

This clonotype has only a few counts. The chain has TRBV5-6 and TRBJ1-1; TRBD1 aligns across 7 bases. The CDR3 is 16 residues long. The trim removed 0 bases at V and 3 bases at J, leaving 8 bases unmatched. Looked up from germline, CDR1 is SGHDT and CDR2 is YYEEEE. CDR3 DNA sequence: TGTGCCAGCAGCTTGGTGTACGGCAGGGGGGACACTGAAGCTTTCTTT. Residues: CASSLVYGRGDTEAFF.

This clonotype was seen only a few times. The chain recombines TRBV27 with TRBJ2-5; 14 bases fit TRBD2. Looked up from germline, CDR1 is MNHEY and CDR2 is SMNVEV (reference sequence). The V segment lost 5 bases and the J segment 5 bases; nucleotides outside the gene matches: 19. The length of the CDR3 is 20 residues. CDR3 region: CASSREGLAGERGGQETQYF. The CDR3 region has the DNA TGTGCCAGCAGTAGAGAGGGACTAGCGGGGGAACGAGGGGGCCAGGAGACCCAGTACTTC.

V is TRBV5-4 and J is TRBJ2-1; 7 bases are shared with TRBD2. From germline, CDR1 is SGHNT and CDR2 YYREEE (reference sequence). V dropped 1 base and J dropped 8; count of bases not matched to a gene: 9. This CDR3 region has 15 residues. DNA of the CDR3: TGTGCCAGCAGCTTGATTGGGACTAAGGCGGATGAGCAGTTCTTC. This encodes CASSLIGTKADEQFF.

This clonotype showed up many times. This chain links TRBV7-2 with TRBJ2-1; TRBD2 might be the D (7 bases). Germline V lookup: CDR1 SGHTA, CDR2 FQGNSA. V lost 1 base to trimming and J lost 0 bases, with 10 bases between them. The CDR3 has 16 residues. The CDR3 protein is CASSLVGGASYNEQFF. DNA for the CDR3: TGTGCCAGCAGCTTAGTAGGGGGGGCCTCCTACAATGAGCAGTTCTTC.